This T cell receptor beta chain was identified in a study of OX40 agonist ivuxolimab in advanced cancers. About this clone itself: The target antigen is unknown.

Sequenced by immunoSEQ multiplex PCR; TCRdb stores in-frame clones only, minus some. The sample contains about 82,000 clones, roughly 90% of which appear only once. The study, taken as a whole, reports: Among the nonresponders, some also had low normalized T-cell clonal expansion.

The CDR3 length is 13 residues. V gave up 3 bases and J gave up 0 bases, with 6 bases separating them. Germline V gene lookup returns CDR1 SQVTM and CDR2 ANQGSEA. The receptor's source is an adult with an advanced solid tumor such as melanoma, head and neck, liver or kidney cancer. The rearrangement links TRBV29-1 to TRBJ1-5; D is undetermined. The starting material was CD4+ or CD8+ T cells sorted from blood, obtained in a trial of the OX40 agonist ivuxolimab. CDR3 protein: CSVETHSNQPQHF. The CDR3 nucleotides read TGCAGCGTTGAGACACATAGCAATCAGCCCCAGCATTTT.